Listed below are T cell receptor beta chains from one sample, sequenced in a study of T cells in Graves' hyperthyroidism and ophthalmopathy. TCRdb re-called the multiplex PCR reads with MiXCR, one entry per CDR3 protein. The data hold roughly 750,000 distinct CDR3 sequences, with 16% observed a single time. Sequencing was carried out using blood. These receptor sequences come from a man aged 18 to 29 with Graves' hyperthyroidism. Both conserved end residues are part of each CDR3. D genes are given only for firm matches. Clone sizes are given selectively: once, few, many, or a class where the clone is expanded.

CDR3nt: TGTGCCAGCAGTTTGGTATCCCCGTGGCGAGATACGCAGTATTTT
CDR3aa: CASSLVSPWRDTQYF
j_gene: TRBJ2-3
abundance: many
v_gene: TRBV27
d_gene: NA

CDR3nt: TGTGCCAGCACCAGGAGGGGAGGAGAGACCTCCTACGAGCAGTACTTC
CDR3aa: CASTRRGGETSYEQYF
j_gene: TRBJ2-7
abundance: many
v_gene: TRBV11-2
d_gene: NA

CDR3nt: TGTGCCAGCAGTCCGGGGACAGACCATAGGACACCCCTCCACTTT
CDR3aa: CASSPGTDHRTPLHF
j_gene: TRBJ1-6
abundance: NA
v_gene: TRBV27
d_gene: TRBD1

CDR3nt: TGCAGCGTTGGAAGGGAATACACTGAAGCTTTCTTT
CDR3aa: CSVGREYTEAFF
j_gene: TRBJ1-1
abundance: NA
v_gene: TRBV29-1
d_gene: NA

CDR3nt: TGCGCCAGCAGCCGGAGAATCGACACCTCTAACTATGGCTACACCTTC
CDR3aa: CASSRRIDTSNYGYTF
j_gene: TRBJ1-2
abundance: NA
v_gene: TRBV5-1
d_gene: NA

CDR3nt: TGTGCCAGCAGCGCCCTAGCGGGCCTCTACAATGAGCAGTTCTTC
CDR3aa: CASSALAGLYNEQFF
j_gene: TRBJ2-1
abundance: many
v_gene: TRBV7-9
d_gene: TRBD2

CDR3nt: TGTGCCAGCAGCCAATGGCGGGGGAACACTGAAGCTTTCTTT
CDR3aa: CASSQWRGNTEAFF
j_gene: TRBJ1-1
abundance: NA
v_gene: TRBV14
d_gene: NA

CDR3nt: TGCAGTGCTAGCAAGGGAACCCACGAGCAGTACTTC
CDR3aa: CSASKGTHEQYF
j_gene: TRBJ2-7
abundance: many
v_gene: TRBV20-1
d_gene: NA

CDR3nt: TGCAGTGCCCAAGGTGGGCAGGGGGCCCACAACGAGCAGTACTTC
CDR3aa: CSAQGGQGAHNEQYF
j_gene: TRBJ2-7
abundance: many
v_gene: TRBV20-1
d_gene: TRBD1

CDR3nt: TGTGCCAGCAGTAACCAGGAAGCCCTAGCGGGAGCCGAGCAGTACTTC
CDR3aa: CASSNQEALAGAEQYF
j_gene: TRBJ2-7
abundance: many
v_gene: TRBV6-1
d_gene: TRBD2

CDR3nt: TGCAGTGCTAGATATGGAGGCTACACCTTC
CDR3aa: CSARYGGYTF
j_gene: TRBJ1-2
abundance: few
v_gene: TRBV20-1
d_gene: NA

CDR3nt: TGTGCCAGCTCACCACCGGGTAGGACGGACAATGAGCAGTTCTTC
CDR3aa: CASSPPGRTDNEQFF
j_gene: TRBJ2-1
abundance: many
v_gene: TRBV18
d_gene: NA

CDR3nt: TGCGCCAGCAGCCAAGGTCCCGGCGGTAGCGGGAGCAGAGCCAAAAACATTCAGTACTTC
CDR3aa: CASSQGPGGSGSRAKNIQYF
j_gene: TRBJ2-4
abundance: NA
v_gene: TRBV4-1
d_gene: TRBD2